This TCR beta chain originates from a study of blood T cell repertoires in COVID-19. The overall study: Samples taken during acute and convalescent COVID-19 were collected in the United States, Italy and Spain. Nucleic acid was either cDNA or gDNA, and it came from T cells, B-cell-depleted T cells, or PBMCs.

The authors' processing: Amplification of reference gene primers was used by the study to estimate nucleated cell counts. Generated by immunoSEQ multiplex PCR, the TCRdb table keeps only in-frame clones and is missing some. From that table come the V and J calls and clone size; the DNA was used to work out D and trimming. The sample shows approximately 300,000 clones, 80% to 90% of them seen only once. Turning to this clone: The sample contains more than one DNA sequence encoding this CDR3.

This CDR3 is 14 amino acids long. V was shortened by 0 bases and J by 0 bases, with 3 bases between the two germline ends. Per the germline V gene, CDR1 is ENHRY and CDR2 is SYGVKD. The genes are TRBV10-3 and TRBJ1-5; no firm D call. The receptor was isolated from a man younger than 35 who had recovered from COVID-19. Sequenced sample: peripheral blood. CDR3: CAISESSSNQPQHF. The CDR3 coding sequence is TGTGCCATCAGTGAGTCGAGTAGCAATCAGCCCCAGCATTTT.